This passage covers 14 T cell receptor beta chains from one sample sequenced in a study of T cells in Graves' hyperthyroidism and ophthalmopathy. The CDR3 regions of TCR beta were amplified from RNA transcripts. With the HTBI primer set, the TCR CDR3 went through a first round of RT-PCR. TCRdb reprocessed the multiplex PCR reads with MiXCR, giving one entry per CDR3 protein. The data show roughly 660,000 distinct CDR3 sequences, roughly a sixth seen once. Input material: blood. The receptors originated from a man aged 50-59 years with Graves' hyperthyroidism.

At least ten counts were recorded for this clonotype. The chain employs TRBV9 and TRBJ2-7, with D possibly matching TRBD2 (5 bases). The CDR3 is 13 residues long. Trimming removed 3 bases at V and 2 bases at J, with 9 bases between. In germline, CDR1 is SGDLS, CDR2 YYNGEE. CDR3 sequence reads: CASSAGSPYEQYF. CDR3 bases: TGTGCCAGCAGCGCGGGGTCGCCCTACGAGCAGTACTTC.

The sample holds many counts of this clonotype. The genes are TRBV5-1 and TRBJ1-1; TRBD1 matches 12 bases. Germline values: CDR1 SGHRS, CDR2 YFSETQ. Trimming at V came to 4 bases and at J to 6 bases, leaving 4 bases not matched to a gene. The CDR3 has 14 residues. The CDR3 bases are TGCGCCAGCAGCGGGACAGGGGGCGCGTCTGAAGCTTTCTTT. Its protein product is CASSGTGGASEAFF.

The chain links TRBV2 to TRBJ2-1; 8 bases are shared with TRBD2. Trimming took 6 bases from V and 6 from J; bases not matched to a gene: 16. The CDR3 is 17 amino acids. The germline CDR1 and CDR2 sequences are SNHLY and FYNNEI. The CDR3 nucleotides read TGTGCCAGCAGGGGGGGTTTAAGCGGGAGTCGGCTCAATGAGCAGTTCTTC. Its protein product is CASRGGLSGSRLNEQFF.

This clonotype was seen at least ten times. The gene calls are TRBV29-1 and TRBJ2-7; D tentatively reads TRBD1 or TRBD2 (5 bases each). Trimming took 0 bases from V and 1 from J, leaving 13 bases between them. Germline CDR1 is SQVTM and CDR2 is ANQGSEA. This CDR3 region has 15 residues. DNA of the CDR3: TGCAGCGTTGAAGAAGCCGGGGCAGCTTCCTACGAGCAGTACTTC. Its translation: CSVEEAGAASYEQYF.

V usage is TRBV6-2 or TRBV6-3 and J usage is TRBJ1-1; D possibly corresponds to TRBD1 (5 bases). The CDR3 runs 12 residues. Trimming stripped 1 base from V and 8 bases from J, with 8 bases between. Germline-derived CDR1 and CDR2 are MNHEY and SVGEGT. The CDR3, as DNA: TGTGCCAGCAGTTACTATGACAGAGAAGCTTTCTTT. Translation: CASSYYDREAFF.

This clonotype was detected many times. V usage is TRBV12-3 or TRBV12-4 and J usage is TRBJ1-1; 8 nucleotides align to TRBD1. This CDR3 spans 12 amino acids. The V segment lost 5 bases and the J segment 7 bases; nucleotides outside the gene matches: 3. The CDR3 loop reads CASSTGGGEAFF. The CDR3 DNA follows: TGTGCCAGCAGTACAGGGGGAGGTGAAGCTTTCTTT.

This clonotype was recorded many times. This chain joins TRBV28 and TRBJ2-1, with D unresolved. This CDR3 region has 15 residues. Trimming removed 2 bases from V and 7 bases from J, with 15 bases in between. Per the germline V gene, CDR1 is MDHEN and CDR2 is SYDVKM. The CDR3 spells CASSLPPPNRNEQFF. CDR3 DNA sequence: TGTGCCAGCAGTTTACCGCCTCCGAATAGGAATGAGCAGTTCTTC.

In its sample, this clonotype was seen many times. This chain's CDR3 is CASTGWDFFSYNEQFF. CDR3 DNA sequence: TGTGCCAGCACGGGCTGGGACTTTTTCTCATACAATGAGCAGTTCTTC. The chain recombines TRBV6-8 with TRBJ2-1; TRBD2 might be the D (6 bases). The germline CDR1 and CDR2 sequences are MNHGY and SAAAGT. The CDR3 has 16 residues. V was cut by 7 bases and J by 4 bases, with 20 bases left in between.

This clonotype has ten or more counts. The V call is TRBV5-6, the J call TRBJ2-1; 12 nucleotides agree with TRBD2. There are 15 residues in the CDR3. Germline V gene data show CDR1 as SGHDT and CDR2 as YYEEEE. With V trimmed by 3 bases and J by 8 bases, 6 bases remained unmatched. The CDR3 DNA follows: TGTGCCAGCAGCTCCAGACTAGCGGGAGTCTATGAGCAGTTCTTC. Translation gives CASSSRLAGVYEQFF. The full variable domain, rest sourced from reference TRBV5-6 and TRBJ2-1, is DAGVTQSPTHLIKTRGQQVTLRCSPKSGHDTVSWYQQALGQGPQFIFQYYEEEERQRGNFPDRFSGHQFPNYSSELNVNALLLGDSALYLCASSSRLAGVYEQFFGPGTRLTVL.

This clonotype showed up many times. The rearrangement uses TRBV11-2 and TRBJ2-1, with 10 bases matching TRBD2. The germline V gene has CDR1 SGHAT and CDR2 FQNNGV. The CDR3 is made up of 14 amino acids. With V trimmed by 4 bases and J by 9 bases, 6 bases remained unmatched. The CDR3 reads CASSSIAGGTEQFF. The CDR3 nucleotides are TGTGCCAGCAGCTCTATAGCGGGAGGAACTGAGCAGTTCTTC.

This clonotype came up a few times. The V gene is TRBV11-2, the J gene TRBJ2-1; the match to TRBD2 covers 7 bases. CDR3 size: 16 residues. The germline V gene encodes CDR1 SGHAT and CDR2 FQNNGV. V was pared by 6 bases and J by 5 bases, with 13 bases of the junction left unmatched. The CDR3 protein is CASRPLSGMRHNEQFF. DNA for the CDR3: TGTGCCAGCAGACCCCTAAGCGGGATGAGACACAATGAGCAGTTCTTC.

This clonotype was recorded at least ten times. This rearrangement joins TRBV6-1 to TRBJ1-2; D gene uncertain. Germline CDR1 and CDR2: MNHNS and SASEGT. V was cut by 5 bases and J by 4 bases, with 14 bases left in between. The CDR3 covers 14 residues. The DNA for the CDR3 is TGTGCCAGCAGTTTCGAACCGGGTAGCTATGGCTACACCTTC. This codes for CASSFEPGSYGYTF.

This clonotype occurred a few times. CDR3 sequence: CASSRGGYGNTEAFF. CDR3 bases: TGTGCCAGCTCACGGGGGGGCTATGGGAACACTGAAGCTTTCTTT. The gene calls are TRBV18 and TRBJ1-1, with D possibly being TRBD1 (6 bases). V was cut by 4 bases and J by 1 base, with 13 bases left in between. The CDR3 runs 15 residues. Germline V gene data show CDR1 as KGHSH and CDR2 as LQKENI.

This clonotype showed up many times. CDR3 coding DNA: TGTGCCAGCACGGACTCCCTTTACAATGAGCAGTTCTTC. This gives the protein CASTDSLYNEQFF. J is TRBJ2-1 and V is TRBV27, with a weak D call TRBD2 (5 bases). This CDR3 contains 13 residues. CDR1 MNHEY and CDR2 SMNVEV come from the germline V gene (reference sequence). Trimming pared 7 bases from V and 4 bases from J, leaving 11 bases between.